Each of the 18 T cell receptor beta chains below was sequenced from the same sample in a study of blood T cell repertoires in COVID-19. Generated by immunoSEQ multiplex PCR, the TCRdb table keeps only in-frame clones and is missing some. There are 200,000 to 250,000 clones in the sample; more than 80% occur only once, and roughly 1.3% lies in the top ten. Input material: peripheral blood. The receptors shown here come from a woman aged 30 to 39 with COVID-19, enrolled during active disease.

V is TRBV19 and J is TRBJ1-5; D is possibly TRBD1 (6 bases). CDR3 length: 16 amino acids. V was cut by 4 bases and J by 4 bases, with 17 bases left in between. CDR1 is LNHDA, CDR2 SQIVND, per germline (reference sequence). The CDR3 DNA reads TGTGCCAGTAGTAATAGGGGGACGGAGATTAATCAGCCCCAGCATTTT. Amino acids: CASSNRGTEINQPQHF.

In DNA, the CDR3 is TGCAGCGTTTCAGGCAGTTCTAGCACAGATACGCAGTATTTT. As protein: CSVSGSSSTDTQYF. The genes are TRBV29-1 and TRBJ2-3; D is unclear. With 5 bases removed from V and 0 bases from J, the gap between germline ends came to 12 bases. There are 14 residues in the CDR3. The V gene's germline CDR1 is SQVTM and CDR2 ANQGSEA.

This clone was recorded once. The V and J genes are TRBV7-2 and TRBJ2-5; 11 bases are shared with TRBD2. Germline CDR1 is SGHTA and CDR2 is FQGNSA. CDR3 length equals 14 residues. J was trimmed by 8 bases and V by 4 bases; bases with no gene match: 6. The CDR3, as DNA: TGTGCCAGCAGCTCGGGACTAGCGGTCATAACCCAGTACTTC. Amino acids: CASSSGLAVITQYF.

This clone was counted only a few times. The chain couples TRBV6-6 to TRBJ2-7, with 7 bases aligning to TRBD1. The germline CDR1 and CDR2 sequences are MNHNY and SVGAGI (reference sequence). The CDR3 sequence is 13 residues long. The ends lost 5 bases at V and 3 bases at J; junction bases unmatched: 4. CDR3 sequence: CASSTTGLYEQYF. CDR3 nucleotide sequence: TGTGCCAGCAGTACGACAGGGCTCTACGAGCAGTACTTC.

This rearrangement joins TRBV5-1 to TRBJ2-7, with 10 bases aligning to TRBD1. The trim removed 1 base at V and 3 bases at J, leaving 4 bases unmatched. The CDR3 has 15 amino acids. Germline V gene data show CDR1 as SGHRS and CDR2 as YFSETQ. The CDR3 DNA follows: TGCGCCAGCAGCTTGCAAGGGACAGGGGACTACGAGCAGTACTTC. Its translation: CASSLQGTGDYEQYF.

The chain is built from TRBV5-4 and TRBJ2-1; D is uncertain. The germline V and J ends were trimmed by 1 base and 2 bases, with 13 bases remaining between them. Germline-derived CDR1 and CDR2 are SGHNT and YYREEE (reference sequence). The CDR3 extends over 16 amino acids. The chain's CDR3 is CASSLKSNAAYNEQFF. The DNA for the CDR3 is TGTGCCAGCAGCTTGAAATCAAACGCGGCCTACAATGAGCAGTTCTTC. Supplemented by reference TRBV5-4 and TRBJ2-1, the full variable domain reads ETGVTQSPTHLIKTRGQQVTLRCSSQSGHNTVSWYQQALGQGPQFIFQYYREEENGRGNFPPRFSGLQFPNYSSELNVNALELDDSALYLCASSLKSNAAYNEQFFGPGTRLTVL.

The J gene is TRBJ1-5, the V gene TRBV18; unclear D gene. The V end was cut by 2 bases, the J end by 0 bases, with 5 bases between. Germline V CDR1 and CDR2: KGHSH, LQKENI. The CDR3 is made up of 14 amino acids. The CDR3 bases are TGTGCCAGCTCACCAGAGATTAGCAATCAGCCCCAGCATTTT. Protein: CASSPEISNQPQHF.

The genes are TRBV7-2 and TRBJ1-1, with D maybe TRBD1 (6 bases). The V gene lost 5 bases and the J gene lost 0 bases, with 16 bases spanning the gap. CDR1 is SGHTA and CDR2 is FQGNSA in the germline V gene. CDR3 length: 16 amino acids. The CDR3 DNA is TGTGCCAGCAGCCCCTCCCGGCAGGGGATGAACACTGAAGCTTTCTTT. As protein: CASSPSRQGMNTEAFF.

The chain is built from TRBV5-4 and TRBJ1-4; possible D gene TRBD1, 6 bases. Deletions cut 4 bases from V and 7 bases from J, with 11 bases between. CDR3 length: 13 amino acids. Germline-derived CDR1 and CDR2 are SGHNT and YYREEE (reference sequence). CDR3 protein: CASSIQGSEKLFF. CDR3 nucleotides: TGTGCCAGCAGCATACAGGGCAGTGAAAAACTGTTTTTT.

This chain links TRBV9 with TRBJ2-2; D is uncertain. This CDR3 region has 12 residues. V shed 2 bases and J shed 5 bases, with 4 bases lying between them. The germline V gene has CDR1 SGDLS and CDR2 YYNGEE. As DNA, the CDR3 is TGTGCCAGCAGCGTCCTAACCGGGGAGCTGTTTTTT. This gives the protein CASSVLTGELFF.

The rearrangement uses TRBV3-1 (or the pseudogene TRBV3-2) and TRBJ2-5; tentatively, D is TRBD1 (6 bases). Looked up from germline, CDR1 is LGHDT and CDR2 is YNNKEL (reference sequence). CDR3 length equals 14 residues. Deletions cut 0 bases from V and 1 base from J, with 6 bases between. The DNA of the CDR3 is TGTGCCAGCAGCCAAGAGGGGGCCCAAGAGACCCAGTACTTC. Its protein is CASSQEGAQETQYF.

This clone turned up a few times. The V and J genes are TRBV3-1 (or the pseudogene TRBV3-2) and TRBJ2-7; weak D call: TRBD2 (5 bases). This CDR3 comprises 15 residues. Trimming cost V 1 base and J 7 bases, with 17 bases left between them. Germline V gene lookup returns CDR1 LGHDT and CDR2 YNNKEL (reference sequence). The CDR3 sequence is CASSQGELAPGEQYF. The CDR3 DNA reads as TGTGCCAGCAGCCAAGGGGAGCTAGCTCCGGGGGAGCAGTACTTC.

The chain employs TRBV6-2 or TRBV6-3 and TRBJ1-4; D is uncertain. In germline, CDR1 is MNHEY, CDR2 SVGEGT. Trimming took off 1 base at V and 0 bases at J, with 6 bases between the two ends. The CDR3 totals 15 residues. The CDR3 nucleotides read TGTGCCAGCAGTTACTTTCCTGCAACTAATGAAAAACTGTTTTTT. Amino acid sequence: CASSYFPATNEKLFF.

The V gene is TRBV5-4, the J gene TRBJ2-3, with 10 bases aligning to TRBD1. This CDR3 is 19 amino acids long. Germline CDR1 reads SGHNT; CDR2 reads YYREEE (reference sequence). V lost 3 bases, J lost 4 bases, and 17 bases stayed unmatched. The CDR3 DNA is TGTGCCAGCAGCTCCGGGACAGGGGTTGGTCCTCTCACGGCAGATACGCAGTATTTT. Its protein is CASSSGTGVGPLTADTQYF.

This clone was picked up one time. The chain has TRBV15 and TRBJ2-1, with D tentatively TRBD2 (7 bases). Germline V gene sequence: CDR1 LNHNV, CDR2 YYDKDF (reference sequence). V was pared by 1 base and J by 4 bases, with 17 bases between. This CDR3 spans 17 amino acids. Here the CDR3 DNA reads TGTGCCACCAGCAGAGTTGGGGGGGCTCGAGTTTACAATGAGCAGTTCTTC. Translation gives CATSRVGGARVYNEQFF.

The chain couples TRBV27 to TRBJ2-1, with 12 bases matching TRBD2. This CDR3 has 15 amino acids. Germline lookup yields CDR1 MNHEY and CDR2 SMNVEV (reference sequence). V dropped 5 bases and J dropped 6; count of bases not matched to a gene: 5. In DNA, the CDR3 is TGTGCCAGCAGTAAACTAGCGGGAGGCCCCAATGAGCAGTTCTTC. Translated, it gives CASSKLAGGPNEQFF.

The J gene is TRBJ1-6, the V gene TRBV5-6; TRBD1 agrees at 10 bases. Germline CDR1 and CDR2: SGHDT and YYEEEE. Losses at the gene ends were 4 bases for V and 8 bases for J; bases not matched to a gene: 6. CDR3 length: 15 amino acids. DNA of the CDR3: TGTGCCAGCAGCGCAGGGACAGGGGATTATTCACCCCTCCACTTT. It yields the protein CASSAGTGDYSPLHF.

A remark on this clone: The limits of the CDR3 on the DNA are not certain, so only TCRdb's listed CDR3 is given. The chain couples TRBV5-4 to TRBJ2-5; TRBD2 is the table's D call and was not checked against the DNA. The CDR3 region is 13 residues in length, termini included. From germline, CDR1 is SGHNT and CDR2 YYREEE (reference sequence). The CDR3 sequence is CASSFGSGETQYF.